The table lists the clone carrying this TCR beta chain with many counts. Its target is unknown. This record belongs to a study of molecular identifiers for immune sequencing clone quantification. Study-wide points: Highly expanded clone sizes could be underestimated by identical TCR molecules that share a barcode. The share of molecules held by clones above 20 RNA copies was over 98% in effector cells and under 1% in naive cells. Spiked Jurkat TCR RNA equivalent to one cell was reportedly detectable in one million naive cells.

The CDR3 sequence is 14 residues long. Trimming removed 0 bases from V and 2 bases from J, with 6 bases in between. Sorting isolated naive CD8 T cells as CD8+CD4-CCR7+CD45RA+ events. TCRdb reprocessed the PCR reads with MiXCR, giving one entry per CDR3 protein. The sample yields just over 35,000 distinct CDR3 sequences, about 18% seen once. The chain is built from TRBV12-3 or TRBV12-4 and TRBJ2-3; no clear D. This clonotype was obtained from a human donor in good health. Some libraries in this study had Jurkat cell RNA spiked in. Sequences were obtained from naive CD8+ T cells from blood, with Jurkat cell RNA spiked in. Stated subset: FACS-sorted CD8+CD4-CCR7+CD45RA+ naive T cells. CDR3 sequence (DNA): TGTGCCAGCAGTTTAGCGGAGATCACAGATACGCAGTATTTT. It codes for CASSLAEITDTQYF.